The 5 T cell receptor beta chains presented below share a single source sample, sequenced in a study of regulatory T cells in long-lasting Graves disease. This sample's time point: newly diagnosed GD, antithyroid drugs for less than 3 months. After RNA was extracted from PBMCs, the TCR library was made from it. Investigators prepared the TCR beta libraries by applying iRepertoire HTBI primers and Arm-PCR of CDR3 regions. MiXCR, applied by TCRdb to the multiplex PCR reads, yields one record per CDR3 protein. The sample shows 550,000 to 650,000 distinct CDR3 sequences, about 16% of them seen only once. This sample was also put to use in a study of T cells in Graves' hyperthyroidism and ophthalmopathy.

The sample in question was peripheral blood mononuclear cells (PBMCs), obtained at new diagnosis, from a patient treated with antithyroid drugs. The source is a man aged 18 to 29 with Graves disease.

This clonotype appeared many times. V is TRBV15 and J is TRBJ1-1; weak D call: TRBD1 (6 bases). Deletions cut 2 bases from V and 0 bases from J, with 10 bases between. This CDR3 comprises 15 residues. Germline loops: CDR1 LNHNV, CDR2 YYDKDF (reference sequence). The DNA of the CDR3 is TGTGCCACCAGCAGATTAGGACAGATGAACACTGAAGCTTTCTTT. Its protein is CATSRLGQMNTEAFF.

V is TRBV4-2 and J is TRBJ2-2, with TRBD1 matching 8 bases. This CDR3 contains 15 residues. From germline, CDR1 is LGHNA and CDR2 YNFKEQ. Trimming cost V 5 bases and J 5 bases; bases outside gene matches: 7. CDR3 protein: CASSFRTGRTGELFF. CDR3 bases: TGTGCCAGCAGCTTTCGGACAGGGAGGACCGGGGAGCTGTTTTTT.

This clonotype was picked up many times. The chain combines TRBV7-2 with TRBJ2-3, with D maybe TRBD2 (5 bases). Trimming stripped 5 bases from V and 6 bases from J, with 24 bases between. CDR3 length: 17 amino acids. CDR1 is SGHTA and CDR2 is FQGNSA in the germline V gene. The CDR3 is CASSQSAGSLKDDTQYF. CDR3 in DNA: TGTGCCAGCAGCCAGAGTGCGGGTAGTCTTAAAGATGATACGCAGTATTTT.

Comment on this clonotype: A much larger clone is a single base away; this may be a read error. The rearrangement joins TRBV7-2 to TRBJ1-2; D gene ambiguous. The CDR3 contains 16 residues. CDR1 SGHTA and CDR2 FQGNSA come from the germline V gene. CDR3 nucleotide sequence: TGTGCCGGCAGCGCTAAAACTCGGAGGACGGACTATGGCTACACCTTC. Its protein product is CAGSAKTRRTDYGYTF.

CDR3: CASSFSDTAGRGKLFF. For the CDR3, the DNA is TGTGCCAGCAGTTTTTCGGACACTGCAGGACGGGGAAAACTGTTTTTT. The genes are TRBV12-3 or TRBV12-4 and TRBJ1-4; perhaps TRBD1 as D (5 bases). This CDR3 has 16 amino acids. Trimming pared 3 bases from V and 10 bases from J, leaving 21 bases between.